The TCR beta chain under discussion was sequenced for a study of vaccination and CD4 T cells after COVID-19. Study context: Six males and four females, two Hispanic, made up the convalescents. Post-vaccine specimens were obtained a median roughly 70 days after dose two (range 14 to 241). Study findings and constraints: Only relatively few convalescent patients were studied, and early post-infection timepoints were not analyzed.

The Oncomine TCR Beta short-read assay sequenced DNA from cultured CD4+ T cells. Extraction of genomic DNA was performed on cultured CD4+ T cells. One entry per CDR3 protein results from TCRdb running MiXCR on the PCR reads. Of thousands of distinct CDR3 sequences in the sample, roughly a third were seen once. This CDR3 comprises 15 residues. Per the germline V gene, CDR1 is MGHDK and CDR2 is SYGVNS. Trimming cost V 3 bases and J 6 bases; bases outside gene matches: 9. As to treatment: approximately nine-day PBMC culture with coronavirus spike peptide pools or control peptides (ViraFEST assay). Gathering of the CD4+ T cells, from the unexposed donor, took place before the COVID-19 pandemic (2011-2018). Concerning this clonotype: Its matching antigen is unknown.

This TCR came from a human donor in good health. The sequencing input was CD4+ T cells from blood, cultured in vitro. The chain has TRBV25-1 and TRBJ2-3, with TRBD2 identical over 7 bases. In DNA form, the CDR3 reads TGTGCCAGCAGTGACCCTGGGGGGGTTTCGGATACGCAGTATTTT. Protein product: CASSDPGGVSDTQYF.